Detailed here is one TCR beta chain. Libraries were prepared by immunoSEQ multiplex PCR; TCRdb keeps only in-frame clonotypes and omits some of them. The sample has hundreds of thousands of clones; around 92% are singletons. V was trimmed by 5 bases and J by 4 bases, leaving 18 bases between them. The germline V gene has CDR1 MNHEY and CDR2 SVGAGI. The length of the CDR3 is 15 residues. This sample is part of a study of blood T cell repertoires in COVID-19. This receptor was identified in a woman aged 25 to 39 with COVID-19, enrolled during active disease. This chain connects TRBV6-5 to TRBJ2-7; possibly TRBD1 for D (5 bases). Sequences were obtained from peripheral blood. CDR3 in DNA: TGTGCCAGCAGTCCCCAGGGTCAGGGCAGATACGAGCAGTACTTC. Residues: CASSPQGQGRYEQYF.